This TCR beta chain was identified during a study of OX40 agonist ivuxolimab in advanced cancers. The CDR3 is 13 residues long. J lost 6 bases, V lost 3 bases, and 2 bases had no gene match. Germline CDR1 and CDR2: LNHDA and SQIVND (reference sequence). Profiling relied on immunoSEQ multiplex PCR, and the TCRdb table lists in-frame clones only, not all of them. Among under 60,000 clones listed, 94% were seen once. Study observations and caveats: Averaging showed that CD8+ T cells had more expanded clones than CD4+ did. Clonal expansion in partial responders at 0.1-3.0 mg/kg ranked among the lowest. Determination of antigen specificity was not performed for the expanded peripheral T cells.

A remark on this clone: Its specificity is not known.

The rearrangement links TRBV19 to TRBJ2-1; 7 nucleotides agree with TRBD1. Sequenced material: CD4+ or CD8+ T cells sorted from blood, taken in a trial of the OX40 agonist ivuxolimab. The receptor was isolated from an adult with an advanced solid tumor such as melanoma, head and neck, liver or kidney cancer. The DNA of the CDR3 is TGTGCCAGTAGTATCCACAGGGGCAATGAGCAGTTCTTC. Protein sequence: CASSIHRGNEQFF.